This T cell receptor beta chain was sequenced for a study of vaccination and CD4 T cells after COVID-19. Time point defined: late sampling 161 to 241 days after vaccination in a few convalescent patients. As for treatment: roughly nine-day PBMC culture with coronavirus spike peptide pools or control peptides (ViraFEST assay). This CDR3 has 14 residues. CDR1 is SGHTA and CDR2 is FQGNSA in the germline V gene. V was shortened by 0 bases and J by 7 bases, with 12 bases between the two germline ends. This clonotype showed up just a few times. Its specificity is not known. The Oncomine TCR Beta short-read assay sequenced DNA from cultured CD4+ T cells. TCRdb independently ran MiXCR on the PCR reads; one entry per CDR3 protein. The sample records about 17,000 distinct CDR3 sequences, 51% being singletons.

The chain links TRBV7-2 to TRBJ1-1, with no clear D. The TCR was taken from a human donor who had recovered from COVID-19. The input for sequencing was CD4+ T cells from blood, cultured in vitro, taken about 7 months after SARS-CoV-2 vaccination. The CDR3 is CASSLAIGVSEAFF. In DNA form, the CDR3 reads TGTGCCAGCAGCTTAGCAATCGGTGTAAGTGAAGCTTTCTTT.